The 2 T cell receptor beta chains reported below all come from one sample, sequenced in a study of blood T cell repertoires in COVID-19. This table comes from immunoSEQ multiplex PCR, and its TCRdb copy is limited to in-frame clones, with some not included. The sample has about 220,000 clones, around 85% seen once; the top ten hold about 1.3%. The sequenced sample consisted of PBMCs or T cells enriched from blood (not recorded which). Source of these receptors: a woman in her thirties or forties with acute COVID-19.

The CDR3 region is CASSPPGQEETQYF. CDR3 DNA sequence: TGTGCCAGCAGCCCGCCGGGACAGGAAGAGACCCAGTACTTC. The chain links TRBV27 to TRBJ2-5; 8 bases fit TRBD1. The CDR3 length is 14 residues. J gave up 3 bases and V 6 bases, and 6 bases lay outside the gene matches. Per germline, CDR1 MNHEY and CDR2 SMNVEV (reference sequence).

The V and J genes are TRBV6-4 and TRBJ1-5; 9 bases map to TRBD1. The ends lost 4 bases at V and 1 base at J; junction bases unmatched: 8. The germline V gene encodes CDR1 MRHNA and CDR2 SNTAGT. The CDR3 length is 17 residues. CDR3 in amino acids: CASSADPGQGSNQPQHF. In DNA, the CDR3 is TGTGCCAGCAGTGCCGATCCGGGACAGGGCAGCAATCAGCCCCAGCATTTT.